The 3 T cell receptor beta chains below were found in one sample sequenced in a study of CD8 T cells in ankylosing spondylitis. Each CDR3 protein is one row after TCRdb ran MiXCR on the 5' RACE reads. The sample includes approximately 260,000 distinct CDR3 sequences, over 15% of them seen just once. The sample was blood, either unsorted or a sorted T cell fraction (not recorded which). Receptors originate from a male donor with ankylosing spondylitis or in good health (not recorded which).

The chain carries TRBV20-1 and TRBJ1-1; a possible D gene is TRBD1 (5 bases). The germline V and J ends were trimmed by 3 bases and 1 base, with 12 bases remaining between them. The V gene's germline CDR1 is DFQATT and CDR2 SNEGSKA (reference sequence). The CDR3 covers 14 residues. The CDR3, as DNA: TGCAGTGCTAGCGAGGGCAGGGAGAACACTGAAGCTTTCTTT. It is translated as CSASEGRENTEAFF.

Concerning this clonotype: A read error may account for a junction end that differs from germline. The V gene is TRBV7-7, the J gene TRBJ2-3; perhaps TRBD1 as D (6 bases). The CDR3 runs 18 residues. CDR1 is SSHAT and CDR2 is FNYEAQ in the germline V gene (reference sequence). The CDR3 here is CASSLGPSTGLGADTQYF. CDR3 sequence (DNA): TGTGCTAGCAGCTTAGGACCCTCCACAGGGTTGGGTGCAGATACGCAGTATTTT.

The gene calls are TRBV14 and TRBJ2-7; possibly TRBD2 for D (6 bases). Germline V gives CDR1 SGHDN, CDR2 FVKESK. Trimming cost V 2 bases and J 5 bases, with 10 bases left between them. CDR3 size: 13 residues. The CDR3 region is CASSQTSINEQYF. CDR3 coding DNA: TGTGCCAGCAGCCAAACTAGCATCAACGAGCAGTACTTC.